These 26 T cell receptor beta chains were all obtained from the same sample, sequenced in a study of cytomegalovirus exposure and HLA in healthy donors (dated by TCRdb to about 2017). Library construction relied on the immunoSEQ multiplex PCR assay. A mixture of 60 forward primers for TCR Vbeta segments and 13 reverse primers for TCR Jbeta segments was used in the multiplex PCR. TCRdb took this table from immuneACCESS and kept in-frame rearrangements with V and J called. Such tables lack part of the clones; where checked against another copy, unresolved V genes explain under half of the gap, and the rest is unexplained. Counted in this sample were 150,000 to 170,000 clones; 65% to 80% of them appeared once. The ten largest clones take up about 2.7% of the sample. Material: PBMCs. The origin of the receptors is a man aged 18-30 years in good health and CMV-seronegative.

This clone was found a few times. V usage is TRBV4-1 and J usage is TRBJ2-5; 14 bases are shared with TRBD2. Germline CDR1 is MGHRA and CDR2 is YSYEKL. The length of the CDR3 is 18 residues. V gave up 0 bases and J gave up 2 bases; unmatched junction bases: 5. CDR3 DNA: TGCGCCAGCAGCCAAGAAATAGGGACTAGCGGGGGACAAGAGACCCAGTACTTC. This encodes CASSQEIGTSGGQETQYF.

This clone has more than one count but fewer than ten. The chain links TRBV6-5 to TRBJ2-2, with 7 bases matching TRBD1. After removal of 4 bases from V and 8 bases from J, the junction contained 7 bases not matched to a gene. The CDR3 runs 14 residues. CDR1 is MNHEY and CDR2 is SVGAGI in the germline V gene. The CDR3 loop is CASSSEGGAGELFF. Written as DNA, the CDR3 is TGTGCCAGCAGTTCTGAAGGGGGCGCGGGGGAGCTGTTTTTT.

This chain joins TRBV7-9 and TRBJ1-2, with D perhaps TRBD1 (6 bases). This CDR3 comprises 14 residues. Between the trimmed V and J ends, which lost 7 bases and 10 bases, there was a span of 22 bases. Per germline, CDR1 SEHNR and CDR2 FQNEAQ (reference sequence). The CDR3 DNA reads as TGTGCCAGCAACATCAATGGGAGGGGGGCGGTCTACACCTTC. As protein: CASNINGRGAVYTF.

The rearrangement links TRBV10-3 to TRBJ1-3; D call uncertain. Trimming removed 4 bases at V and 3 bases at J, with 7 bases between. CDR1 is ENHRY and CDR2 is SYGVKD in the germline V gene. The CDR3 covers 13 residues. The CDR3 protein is CAISGGVGNTIYF. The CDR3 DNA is TGTGCCATCAGTGGAGGAGTTGGAAACACCATATATTTT.

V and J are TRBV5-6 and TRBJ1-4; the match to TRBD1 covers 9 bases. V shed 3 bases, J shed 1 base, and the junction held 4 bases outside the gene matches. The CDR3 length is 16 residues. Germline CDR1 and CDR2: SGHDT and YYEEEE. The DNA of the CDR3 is TGTGCCAGCAGCTGGACAGGGGCCGTAACTAATGAAAAACTGTTTTTT. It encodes CASSWTGAVTNEKLFF.

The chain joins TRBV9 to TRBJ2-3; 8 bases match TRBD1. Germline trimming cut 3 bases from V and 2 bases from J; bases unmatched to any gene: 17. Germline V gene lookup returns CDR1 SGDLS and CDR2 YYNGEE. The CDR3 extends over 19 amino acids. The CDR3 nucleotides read TGTGCCAGCAGCGCCACCCGAACGGGACAGGCGGTTTTCACAGATACGCAGTATTTT. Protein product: CASSATRTGQAVFTDTQYF.

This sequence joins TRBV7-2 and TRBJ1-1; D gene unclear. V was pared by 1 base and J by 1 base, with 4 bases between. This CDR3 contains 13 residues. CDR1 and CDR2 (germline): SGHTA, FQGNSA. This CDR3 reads CASSLDQNTEAFF. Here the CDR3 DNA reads TGTGCCAGCAGCTTAGATCAGAACACTGAAGCTTTCTTT.

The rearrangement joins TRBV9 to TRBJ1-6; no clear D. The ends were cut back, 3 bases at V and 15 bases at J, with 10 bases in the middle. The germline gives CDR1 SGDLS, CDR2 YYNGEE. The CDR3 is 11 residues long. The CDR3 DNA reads TGTGCCAGCAGCGACCGGTCGCACCTCCACTTT. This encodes CASSDRSHLHF.

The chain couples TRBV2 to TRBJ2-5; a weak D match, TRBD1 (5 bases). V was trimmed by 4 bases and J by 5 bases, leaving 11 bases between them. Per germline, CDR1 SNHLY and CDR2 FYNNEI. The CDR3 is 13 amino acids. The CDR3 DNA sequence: TGTGCCAGCAGTGGGGCAGGGCGGGAGACCCAGTACTTC. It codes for CASSGAGRETQYF.

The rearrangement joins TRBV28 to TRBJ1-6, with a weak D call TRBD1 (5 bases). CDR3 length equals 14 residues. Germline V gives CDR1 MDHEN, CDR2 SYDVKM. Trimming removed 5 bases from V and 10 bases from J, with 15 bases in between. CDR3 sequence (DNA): TGTGCCAGCAGTCCCGATCCGGGGGAATCACCCCTCCACTTT. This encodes CASSPDPGESPLHF.

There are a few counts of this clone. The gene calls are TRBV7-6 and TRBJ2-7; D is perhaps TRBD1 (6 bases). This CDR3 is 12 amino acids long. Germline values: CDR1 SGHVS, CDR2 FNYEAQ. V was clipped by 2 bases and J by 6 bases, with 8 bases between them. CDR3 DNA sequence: TGTGCCAGCAGCTTACAGGGGATCGAGCAGTACGTC. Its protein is CASSLQGIEQYV.

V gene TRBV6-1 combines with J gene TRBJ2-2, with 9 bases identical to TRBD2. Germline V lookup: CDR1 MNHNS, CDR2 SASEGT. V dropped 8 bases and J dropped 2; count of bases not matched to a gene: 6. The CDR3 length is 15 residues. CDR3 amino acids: CASGASGDNTGELFF. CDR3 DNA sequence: TGTGCCAGCGGCGCTAGCGGGGACAACACCGGGGAGCTGTTTTTT.

The CDR3 spells CASSISGLLGSYNSPLHF. CDR3 nucleotides: TGTGCCAGCAGCATTAGCGGGCTATTGGGGTCCTATAATTCACCCCTCCACTTT. The rearrangement links TRBV5-6 to TRBJ1-6; D not resolved. The V and J ends lost 4 bases and 1 base respectively, with 18 bases between them. Germline CDR1 and CDR2: SGHDT and YYEEEE. There are 18 residues in the CDR3.

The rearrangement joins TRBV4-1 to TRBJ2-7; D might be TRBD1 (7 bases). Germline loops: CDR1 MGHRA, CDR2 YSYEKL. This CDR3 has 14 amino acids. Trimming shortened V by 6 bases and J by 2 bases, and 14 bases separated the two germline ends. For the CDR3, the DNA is TGCGCCAGCAGTCCAGGAGGGGGCCCCTACGAGCAGTACTTC. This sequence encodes CASSPGGGPYEQYF.

This CDR3 reads CASSQGRGALYEQYF. The CDR3 nucleotides are TGTGCCAGCAGCCAAGGGCGGGGGGCCCTCTACGAGCAGTACTTC. This chain uses TRBV4-2 with TRBJ2-7, with 8 bases identical to TRBD2. The CDR3 runs to 15 residues. Trimming removed 1 base from V and 3 bases from J; junction bases left unmatched: 5. The germline CDR1 and CDR2 sequences are LGHNA and YNFKEQ.

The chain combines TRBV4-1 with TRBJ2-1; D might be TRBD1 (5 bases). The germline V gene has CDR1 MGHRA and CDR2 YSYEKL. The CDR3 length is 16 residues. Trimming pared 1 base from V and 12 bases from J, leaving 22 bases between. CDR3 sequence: CASSQVKGKTGKGQFF. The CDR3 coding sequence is TGCGCCAGCAGCCAAGTTAAAGGTAAAACAGGCAAAGGGCAGTTCTTC.

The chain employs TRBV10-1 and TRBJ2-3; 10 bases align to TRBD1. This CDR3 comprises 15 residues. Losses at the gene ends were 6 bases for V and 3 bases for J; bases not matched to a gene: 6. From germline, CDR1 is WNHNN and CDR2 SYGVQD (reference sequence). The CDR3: CASSEGQGGTDTQYF. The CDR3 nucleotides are TGCGCCAGCAGCGAAGGACAGGGGGGGACAGATACGCAGTATTTT.

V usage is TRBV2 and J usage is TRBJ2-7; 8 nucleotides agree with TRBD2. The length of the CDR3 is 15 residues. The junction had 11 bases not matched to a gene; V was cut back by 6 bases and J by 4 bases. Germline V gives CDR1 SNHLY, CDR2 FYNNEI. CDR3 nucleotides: TGTGCCAGCAGGACCTCGGGGGGGGCCTTTTACGAGCAGTACTTC. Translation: CASRTSGGAFYEQYF.

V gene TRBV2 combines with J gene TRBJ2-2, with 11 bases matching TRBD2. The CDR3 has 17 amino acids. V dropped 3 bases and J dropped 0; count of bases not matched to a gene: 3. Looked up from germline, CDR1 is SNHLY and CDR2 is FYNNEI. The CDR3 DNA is TGTGCCAGCAGTGAGGGACTAGCGGCTTCGAACACCGGGGAGCTGTTTTTT. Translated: CASSEGLAASNTGELFF.

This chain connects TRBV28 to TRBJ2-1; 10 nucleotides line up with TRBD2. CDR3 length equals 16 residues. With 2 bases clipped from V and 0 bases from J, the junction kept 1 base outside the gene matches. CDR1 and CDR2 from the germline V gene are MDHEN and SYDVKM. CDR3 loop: CASSLPSGGSYNEQFF. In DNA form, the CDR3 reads TGTGCCAGCAGTTTACCTAGCGGGGGCTCCTACAATGAGCAGTTCTTC. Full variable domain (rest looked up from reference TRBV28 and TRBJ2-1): DVKVTQSSRYLVKRTGEKVFLECVQDMDHENMFWYRQDPGLGLRLIYFSYDVKMKEKGDIPEGYSVSREKKERFSLILESASTNQTSMYLCASSLPSGGSYNEQFFGPGTRLTVL.

This CDR3 reads CASSEYGGKVGEAFF. The CDR3 nucleotides read TGTGCCAGCAGTGAATATGGGGGCAAGGTTGGTGAAGCTTTCTTT. The chain is built from TRBV25-1 and TRBJ1-1; perhaps TRBD1 as D (6 bases). CDR3 length: 15 amino acids. Trimming removed 0 bases at V and 7 bases at J, with 15 bases between. The germline gives CDR1 MGHDK, CDR2 SYGVNS.

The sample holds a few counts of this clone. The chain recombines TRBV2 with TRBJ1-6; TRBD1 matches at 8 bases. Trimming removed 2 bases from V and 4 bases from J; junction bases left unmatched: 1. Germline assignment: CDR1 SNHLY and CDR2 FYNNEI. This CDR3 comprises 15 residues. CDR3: CASSEWTGYNSPLHF. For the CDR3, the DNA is TGTGCCAGCAGTGAATGGACAGGGTATAATTCACCCCTCCACTTT.

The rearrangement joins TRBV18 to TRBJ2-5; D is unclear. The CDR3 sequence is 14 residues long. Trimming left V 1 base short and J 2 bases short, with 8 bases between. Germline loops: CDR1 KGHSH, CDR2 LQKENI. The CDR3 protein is CASSPLARQETQYF. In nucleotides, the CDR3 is TGTGCCAGCTCACCACTGGCCAGACAAGAGACCCAGTACTTC.

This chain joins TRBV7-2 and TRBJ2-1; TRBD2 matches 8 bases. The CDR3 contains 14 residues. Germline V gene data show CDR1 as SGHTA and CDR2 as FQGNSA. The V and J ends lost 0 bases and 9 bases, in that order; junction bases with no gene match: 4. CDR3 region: CASSLAPGGGEQFF. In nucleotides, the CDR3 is TGTGCCAGCAGCTTAGCCCCCGGGGGGGGTGAGCAGTTCTTC.

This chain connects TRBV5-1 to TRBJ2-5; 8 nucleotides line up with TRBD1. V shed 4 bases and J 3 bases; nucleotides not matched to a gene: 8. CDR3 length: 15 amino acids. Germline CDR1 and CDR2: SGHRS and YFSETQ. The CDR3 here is CASSPQTGVEETQYF. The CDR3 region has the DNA TGCGCCAGCAGCCCGCAGACAGGGGTAGAAGAGACCCAGTACTTC.

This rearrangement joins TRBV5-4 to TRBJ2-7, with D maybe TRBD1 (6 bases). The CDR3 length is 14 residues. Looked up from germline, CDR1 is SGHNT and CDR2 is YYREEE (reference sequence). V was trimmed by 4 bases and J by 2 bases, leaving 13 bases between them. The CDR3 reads CASSAPGAPYEQYV. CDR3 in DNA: TGTGCCAGCAGCGCCCCAGGGGCCCCCTACGAGCAGTACGTC.